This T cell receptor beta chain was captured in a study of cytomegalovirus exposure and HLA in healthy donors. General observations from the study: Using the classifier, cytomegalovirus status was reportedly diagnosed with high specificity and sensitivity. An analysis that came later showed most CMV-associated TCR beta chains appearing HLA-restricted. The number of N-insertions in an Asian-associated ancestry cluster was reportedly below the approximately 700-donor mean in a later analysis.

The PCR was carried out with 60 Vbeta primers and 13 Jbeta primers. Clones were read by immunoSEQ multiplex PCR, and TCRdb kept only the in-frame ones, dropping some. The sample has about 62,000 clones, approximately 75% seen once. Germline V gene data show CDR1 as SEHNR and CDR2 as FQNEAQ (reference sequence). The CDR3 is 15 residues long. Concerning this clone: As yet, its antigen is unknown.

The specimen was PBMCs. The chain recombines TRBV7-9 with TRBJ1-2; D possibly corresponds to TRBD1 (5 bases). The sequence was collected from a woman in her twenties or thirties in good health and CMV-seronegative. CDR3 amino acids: CAINGGARSNYGYTF. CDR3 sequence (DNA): TGTGCGATCAACGGAGGGGCGAGATCTAACTATGGCTACACCTTC.